The 19 T cell receptor beta chains below all came from one sample that was sequenced in a study of PD-1 blockade in mismatch repair-deficient tumors. The repertoire was sequenced with immunoSEQ multiplex PCR; TCRdb's copy has only in-frame clones and lacks some. The sample yields about 120,000 clones, 60% to 85% seen once. Sequences were derived from peripheral blood, sampled approximately 60 weeks after starting pembrolizumab. These receptors were obtained from an adult with mismatch repair-deficient cancer.

The chain joins TRBV11-2 to TRBJ2-7, with 11 bases matching TRBD2. In germline, CDR1 is SGHAT, CDR2 FQNNGV. Trimming removed 5 bases from V and 2 bases from J; junction bases left unmatched: 5. The length of the CDR3 is 15 residues. The CDR3, as DNA: TGTGCCAGCAGCCCCGGGACTAGCGGAACCTACGAGCAGTACTTC. As protein: CASSPGTSGTYEQYF.

The V and J genes are TRBV9 and TRBJ1-1, with a weak D call TRBD1 (5 bases). Per the germline V gene, CDR1 is SGDLS and CDR2 is YYNGEE. The CDR3 totals 14 residues. Trimming took off 3 bases at V and 1 base at J, with 10 bases between the two ends. CDR3 amino acids: CASSAGARNTEAFF. The CDR3 nucleotides read TGTGCCAGCAGCGCCGGGGCGAGGAACACTGAAGCTTTCTTT.

The chain recombines TRBV19 with TRBJ2-1, with TRBD2 matching 7 bases. This CDR3 has 19 amino acids. The V segment lost 1 base and the J segment 0 bases; nucleotides outside the gene matches: 12. CDR1 and CDR2 from the germline V gene are LNHDA and SQIVND (reference sequence). The chain's CDR3 is CASSIGLAETLYSYNEQFF. The CDR3 DNA reads TGTGCCAGTAGTATAGGGCTAGCGGAAACCCTATACTCCTACAATGAGCAGTTCTTC.

This chain joins TRBV6-5 and TRBJ1-4; D is possibly TRBD1 (5 bases). V shed 6 bases and J shed 3 bases, with 8 bases lying between them. Germline V gives CDR1 MNHEY, CDR2 SVGAGI. This CDR3 is 13 amino acids long. The CDR3 DNA follows: TGTGCCAGCAGCAGGGAGTCTAATGAAAAACTGTTTTTT. It translates to CASSRESNEKLFF.

Concerning this clone: Other DNA variants within this sample encode the same CDR3. The rearrangement joins TRBV18 to TRBJ2-3, with D uncertain. With 0 bases removed from V and 0 bases from J, the gap between germline ends came to 1 base. From germline, CDR1 is KGHSH and CDR2 LQKENI. The CDR3 runs 13 residues. The CDR3 protein is CASSPPSTDTQYF. CDR3 coding DNA: TGTGCCAGCTCACCACCTAGCACAGATACGCAGTATTTT.

V and J are TRBV7-9 and TRBJ1-5; TRBD1 matches 8 bases. CDR1 is SEHNR, CDR2 FQNEAQ, per germline (reference sequence). The trim removed 4 bases at V and 1 base at J, leaving 6 bases unmatched. The CDR3 runs to 16 residues. The CDR3 region has the DNA TGTGCCAGCAGCTCGACGGGGGACAGGAGCAATCAGCCCCAGCATTTT. It yields the protein CASSSTGDRSNQPQHF.

The chain combines TRBV7-3 with TRBJ2-1; TRBD2 agrees at 9 bases. V trimming: 5 bases; J trimming: 6 bases; junction bases outside the gene matches: 8. CDR1 is SGHTA, CDR2 FQGTGA, per germline. There are 15 residues in the CDR3. The CDR3 coding sequence is TGTGCCAGCAGCCCAGGACTAGCGCAAGGCAATGAGCAGTTCTTC. This encodes CASSPGLAQGNEQFF.

The genes are TRBV30 and TRBJ1-5; D is perhaps TRBD1 (5 bases). V was cut by 3 bases and J by 8 bases, with 14 bases left in between. CDR3 size: 13 residues. Germline-derived CDR1 and CDR2 are GTSNPN and SVGIG (reference sequence). CDR3 in amino acids: CAWRGQGKKPQHF. The CDR3, as DNA: TGTGCCTGGAGGGGTCAGGGAAAGAAGCCCCAGCATTTT.

The CDR3 loop reads CASTEPVRGNTEAFF. CDR3 sequence (DNA): TGTGCCAGCACCGAACCAGTCAGGGGTAACACTGAAGCTTTCTTT. V and J are TRBV11-3 and TRBJ1-1; the D gene is possibly TRBD1 (6 bases). Germline V gene sequence: CDR1 SGHNT, CDR2 YENEEA. The CDR3 totals 15 residues. Trimming pared 7 bases from V and 2 bases from J, leaving 17 bases between.

This clone was recorded only once. The rearrangement uses TRBV5-8 and TRBJ2-3; possible D gene TRBD2, 6 bases. With 2 bases removed from V and 3 bases from J, the gap between germline ends came to 7 bases. The CDR3 totals 13 residues. The germline V gene has CDR1 SGHTS and CDR2 YDEGEE. The CDR3 loop is CASSLRGTDTQYF. DNA of the CDR3: TGTGCCAGCAGCTTACGGGGGACAGATACGCAGTATTTT.

V and J are TRBV4-3 and TRBJ2-7, with D uncertain. CDR3 length: 13 residues. V dropped 0 bases and J dropped 3 bases, with 6 bases sitting between them. Germline loops: CDR1 LGHNA, CDR2 YSLEER. CDR3 DNA sequence: TGCGCCAGCAGCCAAGAATACAGCTACGAGCAGTACTTC. Its protein is CASSQEYSYEQYF.

The chain has TRBV10-3 and TRBJ2-2, with TRBD2 identical over 9 bases. The V segment lost 0 bases and the J segment 1 base; nucleotides outside the gene matches: 0. There are 16 residues in the CDR3. Germline V gene data show CDR1 as ENHRY and CDR2 as SYGVKD. The CDR3 bases are TGTGCCATCAGTGAGTCGACTAGCGGGAACACCGGGGAGCTGTTTTTT. Encoded protein: CAISESTSGNTGELFF.

V and J are TRBV9 and TRBJ1-1; maybe TRBD1 (5 bases). V lost 3 bases, J lost 0 bases, and 6 bases lay in between. Germline V lookup: CDR1 SGDLS, CDR2 YYNGEE. The CDR3 runs to 13 residues. CDR3 region: CASSEGVNTEAFF. The CDR3 DNA sequence: TGTGCCAGCAGCGAAGGGGTGAACACTGAAGCTTTCTTT.

The chain combines TRBV7-6 with TRBJ2-3; 7 bases fit TRBD2. The CDR3 covers 15 residues. With 1 base clipped from V and 1 base from J, the junction kept 2 bases outside the gene matches. The germline V gene has CDR1 SGHVS and CDR2 FNYEAQ. The CDR3: CASSLGTSGTDTQYF. In DNA, the CDR3 is TGTGCCAGCAGCTTAGGTACTAGCGGCACAGATACGCAGTATTTT.

V and J are TRBV27 and TRBJ2-7, with D tentatively TRBD1 or TRBD2 (5 bases each). V lost 10 bases and J 5 bases, leaving 21 bases between the germline ends. From germline, CDR1 is MNHEY and CDR2 SMNVEV (reference sequence). This CDR3 comprises 14 residues. As DNA, the CDR3 is TGTGCCATTGCTAGCCGGGACGCCGTCCACGAGCAGTACTTC. Protein: CAIASRDAVHEQYF.

The CDR3 bases are TGTGCCAGCAGCTTAGGGACTAGGATCTACGAGCAGTACTTC. Residues: CASSLGTRIYEQYF. V usage is TRBV11-2 and J usage is TRBJ2-7; TRBD2 aligns across 7 bases. The V segment lost 1 base and the J segment 3 bases; nucleotides outside the gene matches: 3. The length of the CDR3 is 14 residues. Germline CDR1 and CDR2: SGHAT and FQNNGV.

The DNA of the CDR3 is TGTGCCAGCTCACCTTCCAGCTTGGACTACAATGAGCAGTTCTTC. Residues: CASSPSSLDYNEQFF. This sequence joins TRBV18 and TRBJ2-1, with unresolved D. The CDR3 is 15 residues long. CDR1 is KGHSH and CDR2 is LQKENI in the germline V gene. Trimming removed 3 bases from V and 3 bases from J, with 12 bases in between.

The chain couples TRBV4-2 to TRBJ2-1, with 11 positions matching TRBD2. The CDR3 covers 21 residues. The V and J ends lost 3 bases and 0 bases, in that order; junction bases with no gene match: 16. From germline, CDR1 is LGHNA and CDR2 YNFKEQ. DNA of the CDR3: TGTGCCAGCAGCCAGCCTGGAGGGACTAGCGGCCAACGGAGCTCCTACAATGAGCAGTTCTTC. It codes for CASSQPGGTSGQRSSYNEQFF.

This clone was observed a single time. The rearrangement uses TRBV6-5 and TRBJ1-1; tentatively, D is TRBD1 (6 bases). V gave up 5 bases and J gave up 4 bases, with 14 bases separating them. The CDR3 totals 14 residues. The germline V gene has CDR1 MNHEY and CDR2 SVGAGI. Written as DNA, the CDR3 is TGTGCCAGCAGTCCCCCGGCAGGGGCCACTGAAGCTTTCTTT. The encoded protein is CASSPPAGATEAFF.